These T cell receptor beta chains were read from a single sample in a study of regulatory T cells in long-lasting Graves disease. TCRdb re-called the multiplex PCR reads through MiXCR, storing one row per CDR3 protein. Among under 800,000 distinct CDR3 sequences listed, approximately 15% were seen once. These data were also reused for a study on T cells in Graves' hyperthyroidism and ophthalmopathy.

The sequences come from peripheral blood mononuclear cells (PBMCs), collected at new diagnosis, from a patient treated with antithyroid drugs. The receptors come from a woman in her thirties with Graves disease. Each CDR3 is given with its conserved first and last residue. Each record gives: V gene, J gene, clone size, D gene, CDR3 protein, CDR3 DNA. The D gene is left open where the match is weak. Size is omitted from some rows. Given values are once, few, many or a class for expanded clones.

V: TRBV28; J: TRBJ2-7; size: many; D: NA; CDR3: CASKADSLEQYF; DNA: TGTGCCAGCAAAGCGGATAGCTTAGAGCAGTACTTC
V: TRBV3-1; J: TRBJ2-7; size: NA; D: NA; CDR3: CASSQFPGSYEQYF; DNA: TGTGCCAGCAGCCAATTTCCGGGATCCTACGAGCAGTACTTC
V: TRBV28; J: TRBJ1-4; size: many; D: NA; CDR3: CASSEQWGRNEKLFF; DNA: TGTGCCAGCAGCGAGCAGTGGGGCAGGAATGAAAAACTGTTTTTT
V: TRBV20-1; J: TRBJ1-1; size: many; D: NA; CDR3: CSAGGAGNTEAFF; DNA: TGCAGTGCGGGGGGTGCAGGGAACACTGAAGCTTTCTTT
V: TRBV5-1; J: TRBJ1-3; size: few; D: TRBD1; CDR3: CASSLAGGGNTIYF; DNA: TGCGCCAGCAGCTTGGCAGGGGGCGGAAACACCATATATTTT
V: TRBV24-1; J: TRBJ1-1; size: many; D: TRBD1; CDR3: CATETGGGNTEAFF; DNA: TGTGCCACTGAGACAGGGGGCGGGAACACTGAAGCTTTCTTT
V: TRBV20-1; J: TRBJ1-4; size: NA; D: NA; CDR3: CSVPGRNEKLFF; DNA: TGCAGTGTCCCTGGGAGGAATGAAAAACTGTTTTTT
V: TRBV11-2; J: TRBJ2-7; size: NA; D: NA; CDR3: CASSYPGSEQYF; DNA: TGTGCCAGCAGCTACCCCGGATCCGAGCAGTACTTC
V: TRBV10-3; J: TRBJ1-1; size: once; D: NA; CDR3: CAISESRGEGVEAFF; DNA: TGTGCCATCAGTGAGTCGCGGGGGGAAGGGGTTGAAGCTTTCTTT
V: TRBV27; J: TRBJ1-6; size: many; D: TRBD1; CDR3: CASSRRTGAYSPLHF; DNA: TGTGCCAGCAGTCGTCGGACAGGGGCCTATTCACCCCTCCACTTT
V: TRBV20-1; J: TRBJ2-1; size: NA; D: NA; CDR3: CSLRGWSYNEQFF; DNA: TGCAGCCTCCGGGGGTGGTCCTACAATGAGCAGTTCTTC
V: TRBV29-1; J: TRBJ2-3; size: many; D: NA; CDR3: CSVLEMADTQYF; DNA: TGCAGCGTCTTAGAGATGGCGGATACGCAGTATTTT
V: TRBV7-2; J: TRBJ1-6; size: many; D: NA; CDR3: CASSPQAGVDSPLHF; DNA: TGTGCCAGCAGCCCCCAGGCGGGTGTGGACTCACCCCTCCACTTT
V: TRBV6-1; J: TRBJ1-2; size: NA; D: TRBD1; CDR3: CASSLTGDRGYTF; DNA: TGTGCCAGTTCATTAACAGGGGACCGTGGCTACACCTTC
V: TRBV28; J: TRBJ1-2; size: many; D: TRBD1; CDR3: CASRQGLNYGYTF; DNA: TGTGCCAGCAGACAGGGGTTGAACTATGGCTACACCTTC
V: TRBV20-1; J: TRBJ2-5; size: NA; D: NA; CDR3: CSARDRAKVETQYF; DNA: TGCAGTGCTAGAGATAGAGCAAAAGTAGAGACCCAGTACTTC
V: TRBV2; J: TRBJ1-4; size: many; D: NA; CDR3: CASSDRGNFGKLFF; DNA: TGTGCCAGCAGTGATCGGGGCAACTTCGGAAAACTGTTTTTT
V: TRBV27; J: TRBJ2-7; size: NA; D: NA; CDR3: CASSLSEDSYEQYF; DNA: TGTGCCAGCAGTTTATCGGAAGACAGTTACGAGCAGTACTTC
V: TRBV2; J: TRBJ2-1; size: many; D: TRBD2; CDR3: CASSDALGGSWGNEQFF; DNA: TGTGCCAGCAGTGATGCTCTAGGCGGGAGCTGGGGCAATGAGCAGTTCTTC
V: TRBV7-6; J: TRBJ2-7; size: many; D: TRBD1; CDR3: CASSLYPGGGEQYF; DNA: TGTGCCAGCAGCTTATATCCAGGGGGTGGCGAGCAGTACTTC
V: TRBV7-2; J: TRBJ2-1; size: many; D: TRBD1; CDR3: CASSRGQAPTEQFF; DNA: TGTGCCAGCAGCAGAGGACAGGCACCCACTGAGCAGTTCTTC
V: TRBV5-1; J: TRBJ1-1; size: few; D: TRBD1; CDR3: CASSLAGQANTEAFF; DNA: TGCGCCAGCAGCTTGGCCGGACAGGCTAACACTGAAGCTTTCTTT
V: TRBV28; J: TRBJ2-3; size: once; D: TRBD1; CDR3: CASSLPGTGGADTQYF; DNA: TGTGCCAGCAGTTTACCTGGGACAGGGGGCGCAGATACGCAGTATTTT
V: TRBV5-1; J: TRBJ1-4; size: NA; D: NA; CDR3: CASSSEGVEKLFF; DNA: TGCGCCAGCAGCTCTGAGGGGGTTGAAAAACTGTTTTTT
V: TRBV7-2; J: TRBJ2-7; size: many; D: TRBD1; CDR3: CASSWLDRGYNEQYF; DNA: TGTGCCAGCAGCTGGTTGGACAGGGGTTACAACGAGCAGTACTTC